The present T cell receptor (beta chain) was sequenced within a study of cytomegalovirus exposure and HLA in healthy donors. The wider study: There were approximately 85 million unique TCRs (from HLA-typed donors) in an early data release. Study-wide points: Most of the TCR beta V segments (in an earlier analysis) were productive either about 87% or about 30% of the time.

PCR amplification relied on 60 Vbeta primers (plus 13 Jbeta primers). Sequenced by immunoSEQ multiplex PCR; TCRdb stores in-frame clones only, minus some. The sample shows 95,000 to 150,000 clones, under 70% of them seen only once. CDR3 size: 14 residues. In germline, CDR1 is SGHTA, CDR2 FQGNSA. The V end lost 2 bases, the J end lost 3 bases, and 11 bases lay between the germline ends. About this clone: What it binds is not known.

The genes are TRBV7-2 and TRBJ2-7; tentatively, D is TRBD2 (5 bases). This TCR came from a man between 18 and 29 years old in good health and CMV-seronegative. Sequences were obtained from PBMCs. The CDR3 DNA sequence: TGTGCCAGCAGCTTAATCGGACTTCGCTACGAGCAGTACTTC. This sequence encodes CASSLIGLRYEQYF.